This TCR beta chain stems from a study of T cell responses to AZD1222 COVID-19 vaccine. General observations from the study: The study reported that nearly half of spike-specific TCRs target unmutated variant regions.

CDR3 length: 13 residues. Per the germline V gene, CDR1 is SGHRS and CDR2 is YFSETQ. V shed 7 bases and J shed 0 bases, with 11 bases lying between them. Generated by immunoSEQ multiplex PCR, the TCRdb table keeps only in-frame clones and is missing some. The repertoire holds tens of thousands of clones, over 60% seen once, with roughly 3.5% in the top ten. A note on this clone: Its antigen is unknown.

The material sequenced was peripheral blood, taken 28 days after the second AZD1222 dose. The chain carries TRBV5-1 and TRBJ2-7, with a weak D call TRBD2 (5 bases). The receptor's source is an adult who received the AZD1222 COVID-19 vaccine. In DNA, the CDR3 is TGCGCCAGCCATACCGGGGACTCCTACGAGCAGTACTTC. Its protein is CASHTGDSYEQYF. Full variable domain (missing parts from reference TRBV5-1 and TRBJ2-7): KAGVTQTPRYLIKTRGQQVTLSCSPISGHRSVSWYQQTPGQGLQFLFEYFSETQRNKGNFPGRFSGRQFSNSRSEMNVSTLELGDSALYLCASHTGDSYEQYFGPGTRLTVT.